This is a list of T cell receptor beta chains from one sample in a study of T cell repertoires in cytomegalovirus infection. TCRdb reanalysed the reads using MiXCR and keeps one entry per CDR3 protein. This table holds around 570,000 distinct CDR3 sequences, just under 40% found once. These receptors are not linked to any known antigen. Here the sequenced sample was cultured PBMCs, taken from culture after CMV antigen stimulation. The receptor set was obtained from a human donor in good health (CMV status not recorded). Some clones in this sample may be carry-over from other donors' samples. The CDR3 runs from the conserved cysteine through the conserved F or W. Each record gives: D gene, V gene, J gene, clone size, CDR3 DNA, CDR3 protein. A D gene is named only where the DNA matches it firmly. Expanded clones are given a class, and other clones once, few, many or no size at all.

d_gene: -; v_gene: TRBV7-2; j_gene: TRBJ2-7; abundance: -; CDR3nt: TGTGCCAGCAGCTTAGCAGGACTTATGTACGAGCAGTACTTC; CDR3aa: CASSLAGLMYEQYF
d_gene: TRBD1; v_gene: TRBV6-6; j_gene: TRBJ1-1; abundance: -; CDR3nt: TGTGCCAGCAGCCACGCGGACAGGGGCACTGAAGCTTTCTTT; CDR3aa: CASSHADRGTEAFF
d_gene: -; v_gene: TRBV5-5; j_gene: TRBJ2-4; abundance: few; CDR3nt: TGTGCCAGCAGCTGGGGGAACATTCAGTACTTC; CDR3aa: CASSWGNIQYF
d_gene: -; v_gene: TRBV6-1; j_gene: TRBJ2-7; abundance: -; CDR3nt: TGTGCCAGCAGTGACCCGGCAGGGCGAGCCTACGAGCAGTACTTC; CDR3aa: CASSDPAGRAYEQYF
d_gene: -; v_gene: TRBV7-8; j_gene: TRBJ1-1; abundance: few; CDR3nt: TGTGCCAGCAGCTTAGACTGGGACACTGAAGCTTTCTTT; CDR3aa: CASSLDWDTEAFF
d_gene: TRBD1; v_gene: TRBV6-1; j_gene: TRBJ1-2; abundance: few; CDR3nt: TGTGCCAGCAGTGGAGGACAGGTCTATGGCTACACCTTC; CDR3aa: CASSGGQVYGYTF
d_gene: -; v_gene: TRBV7-2; j_gene: TRBJ2-7; abundance: many; CDR3nt: TGTGCCAGCAGCCTCGGACGGTTCCCGTACTTC; CDR3aa: CASSLGRFPYF
d_gene: TRBD2; v_gene: TRBV7-2; j_gene: TRBJ2-5; abundance: -; CDR3nt: TGTGCCAGCAGCCGAATGACTAGCGGGGCGGGAGAGACCCAGTACTTC; CDR3aa: CASSRMTSGAGETQYF
d_gene: -; v_gene: TRBV25-1; j_gene: TRBJ2-1; abundance: few; CDR3nt: TGTGCCAGCAGTGAGGGGGGATTCTCCTACAATGAGCAGTTCTTC; CDR3aa: CASSEGGFSYNEQFF
d_gene: -; v_gene: TRBV7-6; j_gene: TRBJ2-1; abundance: few; CDR3nt: TGTGCCAGCAGCTTAGAGGGTTTTGAGCAGTTCTTC; CDR3aa: CASSLEGFEQFF
d_gene: -; v_gene: TRBV4-2; j_gene: TRBJ2-1; abundance: once; CDR3nt: TGTGCCAGCAGCCCCGAACCTGGTTTGGTTGAGCAGTTCTTC; CDR3aa: CASSPEPGLVEQFF